This entry is about one T cell receptor beta chain. Per germline, CDR1 LGHNA and CDR2 YNFKEQ. The length of the CDR3 is 15 residues. Trimming cost V 4 bases and J 2 bases, with 11 bases left between them. These data belong to a study of blood T cell repertoires in COVID-19. About the study: Acute and convalescent COVID-19 specimens originated in the United States, Italy and Spain. The analysed material was cDNA or gDNA that came from T cells, B-cell-depleted T cells, or PBMCs.

Original processing notes: Nucleated cell number was recorded as an estimate derived from reference gene primer amplification. Profiled with immunoSEQ multiplex PCR; TCRdb holds only in-frame clones, not every one. The V and J calls and clone size are taken from that table; D and trimming were inferred from the DNA. The sample lists about 160,000 clones; 84% were seen once. The receptor was isolated from a man between 70 and 80 years old with acute or convalescent COVID-19. The chain recombines TRBV4-2 with TRBJ2-2, with TRBD1 as a possible D gene (5 bases). Sequencing was carried out using peripheral blood. This CDR3 is CASSPITGNTGELFF. The CDR3 region has the DNA TGTGCCAGCAGCCCTATTACAGGAAACACCGGGGAGCTGTTTTTT.